Reported below is one T cell receptor beta chain. The target antigen is unknown. Some clones are missing from TCRdb's copy, which holds only in-frame ones; the method was immunoSEQ multiplex PCR. This table holds about 110,000 clones, around 93% found once. The data derive from a study of OX40 agonist ivuxolimab in advanced cancers. Study-wide points: Circulating CD4+ and CD8+ T cells showed clonal expansion by week 6 at 0.1 to 3.0 mg/kg. Relative to CD4+ cells, CD8+ T cells on average had more expanded clones. Some nonresponders likewise displayed low normalized T-cell clonal expansion. Antigen specificity remained undetermined for the expanded peripheral T cells.

This CDR3 comprises 14 residues. Germline CDR1 is MNHNS and CDR2 is SASEGT. V lost 5 bases to trimming and J lost 6 bases, with 15 bases between them. The clonotype was recovered from an adult with an advanced solid tumor such as melanoma, head and neck, liver or kidney cancer. The sample here was CD4+ or CD8+ T cells sorted from blood, taken in a trial of the OX40 agonist ivuxolimab. The chain employs TRBV6-1 and TRBJ2-3; D gene unclear. This chain's CDR3 is CASSFSSRTDTQYF. The CDR3 coding sequence is TGTGCCAGCAGTTTTTCGTCCCGAACCGATACGCAGTATTTT.